Each of the 30 T cell receptor beta chains below was sequenced from the same sample in a study of memory CD8 T cells in hepatitis C reinfection. This sample's time point: pre-reinfection, 55 to 20 weeks before reinfection detection. The sorted cells went straight to TCR sequencing with no prior in vitro expansion. Profiling relied on immunoSEQ multiplex PCR, and the TCRdb table lists in-frame clones only, not all of them. The table includes 45,000 to 55,000 clones, approximately 89% detected once. The sequenced sample consisted of naive CD8+ T cells sorted from blood. Receptor source: a man aged 18 to 29 with hepatitis C virus infection.

The V gene is TRBV2, the J gene TRBJ2-5; a weak D match, TRBD2 (5 bases). The J call may not be correct, given that the DNA end is closer to TRBJ2-7. The CDR3 contains 13 residues. Germline-derived CDR1 and CDR2 are SNHLY and FYNNEI. The CDR3 reads CASSDVGLYEQYF. The CDR3 nucleotides read TGTGCCAGCAGTGATGTAGGACTCTACGAGCAGTACTTC.

DNA of the CDR3: TGCGCCAGCAGCTTGCTGGCAGGGGCGACTAATGAAAAACTGTTTTTT. Protein sequence: CASSLLAGATNEKLFF. The rearrangement links TRBV5-1 to TRBJ1-4; the D gene is possibly TRBD1 (6 bases). The CDR3 has 16 residues. Germline V gives CDR1 SGHRS, CDR2 YFSETQ. The germline V and J ends were trimmed by 1 base and 2 bases, with 12 bases remaining between them.

The rearrangement uses TRBV7-3 and TRBJ2-3; perhaps TRBD2 as D (6 bases). From germline, CDR1 is SGHTA and CDR2 FQGTGA. CDR3 length: 13 residues. With 4 bases removed from V and 4 bases from J, the gap between germline ends came to 9 bases. DNA for the CDR3: TGTGCCAGCAGCTCGACTAGAGCAGATACGCAGTATTTT. Its protein product is CASSSTRADTQYF.

This sequence joins TRBV4-1 and TRBJ2-3; TRBD2 agrees at 7 bases. Germline V lookup: CDR1 MGHRA, CDR2 YSYEKL. V lost 4 bases to trimming and J lost 0 bases; unmatched junction nucleotides: 7. CDR3 length: 16 amino acids. CDR3 loop: CASSPPTGGSTDTQYF. DNA for the CDR3: TGCGCCAGCAGCCCCCCCACCGGGGGGAGCACAGATACGCAGTATTTT.

The CDR3 loop reads CASNTPGGTSRTGELFF. In DNA, the CDR3 is TGTGCCAGCAACACCCCAGGGGGGACTAGTCGAACCGGGGAGCTGTTTTTT. The V gene is TRBV11-2, the J gene TRBJ2-2; D is perhaps TRBD2 (8 bases). CDR1 and CDR2 (germline): SGHAT, FQNNGV. Trimming took 7 bases from V and 5 from J, leaving 23 bases between them. This CDR3 spans 17 amino acids.

The rearrangement uses TRBV6-1 and TRBJ2-7; TRBD1 agrees at 9 bases. CDR3 length: 14 amino acids. From germline, CDR1 is MNHNS and CDR2 SASEGT. V was clipped by 8 bases and J by 0 bases; unmatched bases: 5. CDR3 sequence: CASRTGEFSYEQYV. The DNA for the CDR3 is TGTGCCAGCCGGACAGGGGAATTCTCCTACGAGCAGTACGTC.

The gene calls are TRBV27 and TRBJ2-7, with TRBD2 matching over 10 bases. The germline CDR1 and CDR2 sequences are MNHEY and SMNVEV (reference sequence). Unmatched junction bases numbered 8, after V lost 7 bases and J lost 5 bases. The CDR3 is 14 residues long. Here the CDR3 reads CASNPSGSPHEQYF. DNA for the CDR3: TGTGCCAGCAACCCTAGCGGGAGTCCCCACGAGCAGTACTTC.

CDR3 in DNA: TGCGCCAGCAGTCCGGAGAAGGATGAGCAGTTCTTC. Amino acids: CASSPEKDEQFF. The V call is TRBV10-2, the J call TRBJ2-1; unclear D gene. The CDR3 runs to 12 residues. V shed 5 bases and J shed 8 bases, with 10 bases lying between them. Germline V CDR1 and CDR2: WSHSY, SAAADI.

The chain combines TRBV4-3 with TRBJ2-1, with 7 bases aligning to TRBD1. The CDR3 extends over 15 amino acids. The ends lost 4 bases at V and 1 base at J; junction bases unmatched: 4. Germline loops: CDR1 LGHNA, CDR2 YSLEER. In nucleotides, the CDR3 is TGCGCCAGCAGCCGAGACAGGGTTTCCTACAATGAGCAGTTCTTC. Protein: CASSRDRVSYNEQFF.

The V call is TRBV30, the J call TRBJ2-3, with D possibly TRBD2 on 6 matching bases. This CDR3 is built from 13 residues. The germline CDR1 and CDR2 sequences are GTSNPN and SVGIG (reference sequence). V was trimmed by 0 bases and J by 6 bases, leaving 10 bases between them. The DNA of the CDR3 is TGTGCCTGGAGTGTGGGGGAGGAGGATACGCAGTATTTT. Translating it yields CAWSVGEEDTQYF.

The V gene is TRBV19, the J gene TRBJ1-5; no definite D call. The V end lost 3 bases, the J end lost 4 bases, and 10 bases lay between the germline ends. Germline V CDR1 and CDR2: LNHDA, SQIVND (reference sequence). The CDR3 has 14 residues. CDR3: CASSIAAGNQPQHF. CDR3 nucleotides: TGTGCCAGTAGTATTGCGGCGGGGAATCAGCCCCAGCATTTT.

This chain connects TRBV4-1 to TRBJ2-3, with D tentatively TRBD2 (6 bases). Trimming stripped 0 bases from V and 5 bases from J, with 12 bases between. The CDR3 has 15 residues. Germline V CDR1 and CDR2: MGHRA, YSYEKL. In DNA, the CDR3 is TGCGCCAGCAGCCAAGAAAGTGATAGCGGAGATACGCAGTATTTT. Its translation: CASSQESDSGDTQYF.

The chain couples TRBV28 to TRBJ2-7; D gene ambiguous. Germline assignment: CDR1 MDHEN and CDR2 SYDVKM. The V gene lost 6 bases and the J gene lost 7 bases, with 19 bases spanning the gap. The CDR3 consists of 14 residues. The CDR3 loop reads CASSLRRLPQEQYF. The CDR3 DNA follows: TGTGCCAGCAGCCTCCGGCGCCTACCACAGGAGCAGTACTTC. Looking up the rest from reference TRBV28 and TRBJ2-7 gives the full variable domain: DVKVTQSSRYLVKRTGEKVFLECVQDMDHENMFWYRQDPGLGLRLIYFSYDVKMKEKGDIPEGYSVSREKKERFSLILESASTNQTSMYLCASSLRRLPQEQYFGPGTRLTVT.

J is TRBJ2-1 and V is TRBV29-1; perhaps TRBD2 as D (5 bases). The V gene's germline CDR1 is SQVTM and CDR2 ANQGSEA. The CDR3 spans 15 residues. The V and J ends lost 0 bases and 10 bases respectively, with 19 bases between them. The CDR3 protein is CSVEEGVVTGLEQFF. The CDR3 region has the DNA TGCAGCGTTGAAGAGGGAGTAGTGACGGGTTTGGAGCAGTTCTTC.

The chain recombines TRBV5-5 with TRBJ2-2; TRBD2 agrees at 11 bases. This CDR3 spans 16 amino acids. The germline V gene has CDR1 SGHKS and CDR2 YYEKEE (reference sequence). Trimming removed 5 bases from V and 1 base from J; junction bases left unmatched: 4. CDR3 residues: CASRSLAGGNTGELFF. The DNA of the CDR3 is TGTGCCAGCAGAAGCCTAGCGGGAGGGAACACCGGGGAGCTGTTTTTT.

This chain connects TRBV9 to TRBJ1-6; D is perhaps TRBD1 (6 bases). CDR1 and CDR2 (germline): SGDLS, YYNGEE. The CDR3 sequence is 14 residues long. V shed 0 bases and J shed 8 bases, with 9 bases lying between them. This CDR3 is CASSVGEGDSPLHF. As DNA, the CDR3 is TGTGCCAGCAGCGTAGGCGAGGGGGATTCACCCCTCCACTTT.

This rearrangement joins TRBV2 to TRBJ2-7, with 13 positions matching TRBD2. The CDR3 is 16 residues long. Germline CDR1 reads SNHLY; CDR2 reads FYNNEI. J lost 0 bases, V lost 5 bases, and 4 bases had no gene match. The CDR3: CASSKTSGRPSYEQYF. The CDR3 DNA reads TGTGCCAGCAGTAAGACTAGCGGGAGGCCCTCCTACGAGCAGTACTTC.

This sequence joins TRBV28 and TRBJ1-4; D ambiguous. Germline V CDR1 and CDR2: MDHEN, SYDVKM. Trimming stripped 8 bases from V and 5 bases from J, with 6 bases between. This CDR3 region has 11 residues. CDR3 DNA sequence: TGTGCCAGCCTAGAGAATGAAAAACTGTTTTTT. It specifies CASLENEKLFF.

The rearrangement joins TRBV7-9 to TRBJ2-3; the D gene is possibly TRBD2 (6 bases). Germline V gene data show CDR1 as SEHNR and CDR2 as FQNEAQ (reference sequence). V lost 3 bases to trimming and J lost 3 bases, with 10 bases between them. The length of the CDR3 is 14 residues. The CDR3 protein is CASSFVGGTDTQYF. The CDR3 region has the DNA TGTGCCAGCAGCTTTGTCGGAGGGACAGATACGCAGTATTTT.

In its sample, this clone was seen once. The rearrangement joins TRBV5-4 to TRBJ2-1; 8 bases fit TRBD2. The CDR3 runs to 15 residues. J lost 8 bases, V lost 4 bases, and 11 bases had no gene match. CDR1 is SGHNT, CDR2 YYREEE, per germline (reference sequence). CDR3 residues: CASSAPGGPPDEQFF. The DNA for the CDR3 is TGTGCCAGCAGCGCACCGGGGGGGCCCCCCGATGAGCAGTTCTTC.

This chain connects TRBV2 to TRBJ1-1, with D perhaps matching TRBD1 (6 bases). CDR1 and CDR2 from the germline V gene are SNHLY and FYNNEI. The CDR3 is made up of 15 amino acids. V was shortened by 3 bases and J by 1 base, with 12 bases between the two germline ends. The CDR3: CASSEWEGQNTEAFF. DNA of the CDR3: TGTGCCAGCAGTGAGTGGGAGGGACAGAACACTGAAGCTTTCTTT.

The V gene is TRBV29-1, the J gene TRBJ1-2; 8 nucleotides line up with TRBD1. The CDR3 is 13 residues long. From germline, CDR1 is SQVTM and CDR2 ANQGSEA. The ends lost 5 bases at V and 7 bases at J; junction bases unmatched: 9. The CDR3 region has the DNA TGCAGCGTTTCGCCCGGGACAGGTGGTGGCTACACCTTC. It specifies CSVSPGTGGGYTF.

The V call is TRBV4-2, the J call TRBJ1-3; D may be TRBD1 (5 bases). The CDR3 extends over 17 amino acids. Germline assignment: CDR1 LGHNA and CDR2 YNFKEQ. The ends were cut back, 4 bases at V and 2 bases at J, with 18 bases in the middle. The CDR3 protein is CASSPGGGVGPGNTIYF. The CDR3 DNA reads TGTGCCAGCAGCCCAGGCGGGGGGGTCGGCCCTGGAAACACCATATATTTT.

The gene calls are TRBV6-1 and TRBJ2-7, with a weak D call TRBD1 (6 bases). With 3 bases removed from V and 2 bases from J, the gap between germline ends came to 17 bases. CDR3 length equals 16 residues. Germline V gene sequence: CDR1 MNHNS, CDR2 SASEGT. The CDR3 sequence: CASSDLGQMYTYEQYV. In DNA, the CDR3 is TGTGCCAGCAGTGACCTAGGACAGATGTATACCTACGAGCAGTACGTC.

The chain employs TRBV5-4 and TRBJ2-1; 10 positions agree with TRBD2. The germline CDR1 and CDR2 sequences are SGHNT and YYREEE (reference sequence). J was trimmed by 5 bases and V by 3 bases; bases with no gene match: 8. The CDR3 spans 16 residues. CDR3 sequence (DNA): TGTGCCAGCAGCTCCCCAGGGACTAGCGTCAACAATGAGCAGTTCTTC. The encoded protein is CASSSPGTSVNNEQFF.

The V call is TRBV11-2, the J call TRBJ2-7; D is undetermined. The CDR3 is 11 residues long. The germline gives CDR1 SGHAT, CDR2 FQNNGV. Trimming took off 3 bases at V and 3 bases at J, with 3 bases between the two ends. Here the CDR3 DNA reads TGTGCCAGCAGCTTCAACTACGAGCAGTACTTC. Translated: CASSFNYEQYF.

This clone was counted once. Distinct nucleotide sequences in the sample also encode this CDR3. The chain couples TRBV19 to TRBJ1-5; D is perhaps TRBD1 (6 bases). CDR1 LNHDA and CDR2 SQIVND come from the germline V gene (reference sequence). Trimming took off 3 bases at V and 1 base at J, with 10 bases between the two ends. The CDR3 covers 15 residues. CDR3: CASSIGTRSNQPQHF. The CDR3 bases are TGTGCCAGTAGTATTGGGACACGGAGCAATCAGCCCCAGCATTTT. The entire variable domain, with the rest obtained from reference TRBV19 and TRBJ1-5, is as follows: DGGITQSPKYLFRKEGQNVTLSCEQNLNHDAMYWYRQDPGQGLRLIYYSQIVNDFQKGDIAEGYSVSREKKESFPLTVTSAQKNPTAFYLCASSIGTRSNQPQHFGDGTRLSIL.

V gene TRBV9 combines with J gene TRBJ2-5, with D possibly matching TRBD2 (6 bases). V lost 4 bases, J lost 11 bases, and 27 bases lay in between. In germline, CDR1 is SGDLS, CDR2 YYNGEE. The CDR3 runs to 16 residues. CDR3 bases: TGTGCCAGCAGCCTCGGGGGAAGTGGGACTGAAGGAGAGCAGTACTTC. Its translation: CASSLGGSGTEGEQYF.

The chain recombines TRBV10-2 with TRBJ2-3; D might be TRBD1 (5 bases). V shed 7 bases and J shed 6 bases, with 26 bases lying between them. CDR1 and CDR2 (germline): WSHSY, SAAADI. The CDR3 loop spans 17 amino acids. CDR3 residues: CASNSDSYDSPQDTQYF. In nucleotides, the CDR3 is TGCGCCAGCAATAGTGATAGTTATGACAGCCCCCAGGATACGCAGTATTTT.

The rearrangement links TRBV18 to TRBJ2-2; 11 positions agree with TRBD2. This CDR3 is built from 16 residues. V shed 2 bases and J 5 bases; nucleotides not matched to a gene: 4. Germline CDR1 is KGHSH and CDR2 is LQKENI. CDR3 sequence: CASSPITSGRTGELFF. The CDR3 coding sequence is TGTGCCAGCTCACCAATTACTAGCGGGAGAACCGGGGAGCTGTTTTTT.